This TCR beta chain was captured in a study of glioma-infiltrating T cells. Broader study findings: Very few CDR3 sequences were shared between tissue and blood. Non-neoplastic patients had below-expected tissue-blood divergence, while all gliomas exceeded expectation.

The iRepertoire nested amplicon-rescue multiplex PCR amplified TCR alpha and beta CDR3s from RNA. MiXCR was run by TCRdb on the multiplex PCR reads, yielding one entry per CDR3 protein. The table includes about 140,000 distinct CDR3 sequences, approximately 40% detected once. The V gene's germline CDR1 is DFQATT and CDR2 SNEGSKA (reference sequence). Between the trimmed V and J ends, which lost 2 bases and 7 bases, there was a span of 6 bases. The CDR3 has 12 residues. This clonotype was seen a handful of times. What it recognizes is unknown. The chain is built from TRBV20-1 and TRBJ1-6; D uncertain. What was sequenced was glioma tissue, nonneoplastic brain tissue, or PBMCs (not recorded which). The sequence came from a human donor with low-grade glioma or glioblastoma, undergoing nonglioma brain surgery, or in good health (not recorded which). The chain's CDR3 is CSARQGNSPLHF. CDR3 DNA sequence: TGCAGTGCTAGACAAGGGAATTCACCCCTCCACTTT.